Below, one TCR beta chain is given with its context. Its cognate antigen has yet to be identified. Per-base quality was not reported, and no clone a single base away is much larger than it. These data originate in a study of blood T cell repertoires in COVID-19 (dated by TCRdb to between 2020 and 2021). Background for the entire study: The collaborator samples originated in the United States, Italy and Spain and spanned the acute and convalescent phases of COVID-19. The prospective study material was composed of cDNA or gDNA derived from T cells, B-cell-depleted T cells, or PBMCs. Deeply sampled blood TCRbeta repertoires from subjects exposed to, actively infected with, or recovered from COVID-19 were included in the dataset. The repertoires were released in a freely available public database meant as a resource for research on the immune response to SARS-CoV-2. The samples were drawn from two sources: the first 160 participants of the ongoing ImmuneRACE study, and 950 to 1,500 subjects contributed by 6 global collaborators. Sample metadata almost always included a de-identified subject ID, COVID-19 status, age in years and sex. Where HLA class I and class II types were available, the types were taken from metadata supplied by the sample provider, not from assay-based typing. What the authors observed across the whole study: Clinical and demographic metadata were provided uncurated, with the amount varying by source and participant.

TCRbeta CDR3 regions were amplified from genomic DNA by means of the immunoSEQ Assay, a bias-controlled multiplex PCR. The study's processing was this. The number of nucleated cells in each sample was estimated by amplification of reference gene primers within the assay. Sequence reads were collapsed and filtered to measure the absolute abundance of every unique TCRbeta CDR3 rearrangement. Productive Simpson clonality was computed per sample as the square root of Simpson's diversity index over productive rearrangements. In its TCRdb copy, this immuneACCESS table keeps in-frame sequences only and misses some clones. Where compared with another copy, unresolved V genes explain less than half of these, and the others have no known cause. The DNA gave D and trimming, while V, J and clone size come from that table. Counted in this sample were 200,000 to 300,000 clones; around 90% of them appeared once. The top ten constitute around 6.9% of the sample.

A second Seattle source provided samples from volunteer blood donors who had recovered from COVID-19. Whole blood was collected in K2EDTA tubes by collaborating institutions according to the institutions' own protocols. For TCRbeta analysis, collaborators shipped samples in one of three forms: frozen whole blood, isolated PBMCs, or DNA extracted from either of those sample types. The junction shows trimming of 0 bases on V and 2 bases on J, plus 12 bases between the germline ends. The CDR3 spans 16 residues, from the cysteine through the phenylalanine. The only DNA kept is the CDR3, 48 bases in frame from the first base. From the germline V gene, CDR1 is SGHAT and CDR2 is FQNNGV.

Material for sequencing was peripheral blood. This chain is built from TRBV11-2 and TRBJ2-3; possibly the D gene is TRBD2, per 5 matching bases. The receptor's source is a man aged 60 to 75 who had recovered from COVID-19. DNA sequence: TGTGCCAGCAGCTTAGACGGGGTGATCTCCACAGATACGCAGTATTTT. It codes for CASSLDGVISTDTQYF. Outside the CDR3, residues come from the reference TRBV11-2 and TRBJ2-3 proteins, so the full variable domain is: EAGVAQSPRYKIIEKRQSVAFWCNPISGHATLYWYQQILGQGPKLLIQFQNNGVVDDSQLPKDRFSAERLKGVDSTLKIQPAKLEDSAVYLCASSLDGVISTDTQYFGPGTRLTVL.